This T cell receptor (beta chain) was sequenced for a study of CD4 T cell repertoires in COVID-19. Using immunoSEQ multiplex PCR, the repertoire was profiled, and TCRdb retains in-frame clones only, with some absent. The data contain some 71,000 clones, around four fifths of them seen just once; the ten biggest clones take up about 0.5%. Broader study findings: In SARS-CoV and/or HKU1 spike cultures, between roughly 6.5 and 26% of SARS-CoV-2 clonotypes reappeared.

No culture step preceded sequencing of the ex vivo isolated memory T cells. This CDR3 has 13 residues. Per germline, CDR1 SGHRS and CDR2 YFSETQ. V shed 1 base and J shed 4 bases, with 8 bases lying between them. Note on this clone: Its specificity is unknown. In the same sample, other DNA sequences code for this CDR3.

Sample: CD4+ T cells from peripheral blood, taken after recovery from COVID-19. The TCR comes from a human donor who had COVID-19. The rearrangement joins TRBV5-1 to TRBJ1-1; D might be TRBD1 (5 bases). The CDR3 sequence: CASSLRGGTEAFF. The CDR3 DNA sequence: TGCGCCAGCAGCTTGCGGGGGGGCACTGAAGCTTTCTTT.